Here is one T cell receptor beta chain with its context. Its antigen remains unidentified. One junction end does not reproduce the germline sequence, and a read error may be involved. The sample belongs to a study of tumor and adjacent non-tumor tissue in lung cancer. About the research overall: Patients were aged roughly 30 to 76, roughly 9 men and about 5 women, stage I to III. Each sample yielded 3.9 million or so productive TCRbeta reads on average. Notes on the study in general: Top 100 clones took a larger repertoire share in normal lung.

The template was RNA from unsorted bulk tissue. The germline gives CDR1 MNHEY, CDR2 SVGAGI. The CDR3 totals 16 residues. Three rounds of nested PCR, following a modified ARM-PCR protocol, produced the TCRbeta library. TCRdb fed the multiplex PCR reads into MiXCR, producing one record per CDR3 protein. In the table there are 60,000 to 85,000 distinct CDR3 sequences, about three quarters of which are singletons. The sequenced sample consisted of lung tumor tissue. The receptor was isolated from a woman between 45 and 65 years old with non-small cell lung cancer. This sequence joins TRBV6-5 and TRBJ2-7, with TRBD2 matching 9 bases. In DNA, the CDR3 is TGTACCAGCAGCTACTCCCCCTCGACTAGCGGCTACGAGCAGTACTTC. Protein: CTSSYSPSTSGYEQYF.